These 17 T cell receptor beta chains were all obtained from the same sample, sequenced in a study of breast tumors, draining lymph nodes, adjacent tissues. TCRdb used MiXCR to reprocess the multiplex PCR reads, holding one entry per CDR3 protein. The sample includes about 180,000 distinct CDR3 sequences, roughly a third of them seen just once. The lymph nodes were axillary draining lymph nodes from breast cancer patients. Sequenced sample: axillary lymph node tissue. The receptors were gathered from a female donor with breast cancer. Some clones in this sample may be carry-over from other donors' samples.

In the case of this clonotype: Germline and junction disagree at one end, which may indicate a read error. The rearrangement joins TRBV2 to TRBJ2-7; 13 nucleotides align to TRBD2. Germline V gene data show CDR1 as SNHLY and CDR2 as FYNNEI. The CDR3 runs 16 residues. This chain's CDR3 is CAGSTSTSGGAKEQYF. The CDR3 coding sequence is TGTGCCGGCAGCACCTCCACTAGCGGGGGGGCCAAAGAGCAGTACTTC.

This clonotype occurred many times. The rearrangement joins TRBV11-2 to TRBJ1-3; unclear D gene. V gave up 6 bases and J gave up 7 bases, with 16 bases separating them. CDR1 and CDR2 from the germline V gene are SGHAT and FQNNGV. The CDR3 has 14 residues. In DNA form, the CDR3 reads TGTGCCAGCAGTGCAGCCACAGTGAGCAACACCATATATTTT. Amino acids: CASSAATVSNTIYF. The whole variable domain, remainder taken from reference TRBV11-2 and TRBJ1-3, is EAGVAQSPRYKIIEKRQSVAFWCNPISGHATLYWYQQILGQGPKLLIQFQNNGVVDDSQLPKDRFSAERLKGVDSTLKIQPAKLEDSAVYLCASSAATVSNTIYFGEGSWLTVV.

This clonotype was counted at least ten times. The gene calls are TRBV19 and TRBJ2-7; TRBD2 matches at 8 bases. With V trimmed by 6 bases and J by 2 bases, 9 bases remained unmatched. Germline V gene lookup returns CDR1 LNHDA and CDR2 SQIVND (reference sequence). The CDR3 sequence is 15 residues long. The CDR3 loop reads CASSNLAGAPYEQYF. The CDR3 DNA is TGTGCCAGTAGCAATCTAGCGGGCGCTCCCTACGAGCAGTACTTC.

This clonotype appeared once. A read error is possible here, since a much larger clone lies one base away. The chain employs TRBV5-4 and TRBJ1-2; the match to TRBD1 covers 8 bases. The germline V gene encodes CDR1 SGHNT and CDR2 YYREEE (reference sequence). This CDR3 region has 13 residues. V trimming: 4 bases; J trimming: 5 bases; junction bases outside the gene matches: 4. The CDR3 loop is CASSQDRVYGYTF. CDR3 sequence (DNA): TGTGCCAGCAGCCAGGACAGGGTGTATGGCTACACCTTC. The full variable domain, in which reference TRBV5-4 and TRBJ1-2 provide the parts outside the CDR3, is ETGVTQSPTHLIKTRGQQVTLRCSSQSGHNTVSWYQQALGQGPQFIFQYYREEENGRGNFPPRFSGLQFPNYSSELNVNALELDDSALYLCASSQDRVYGYTFGSGTRLTVV.

At least ten counts were recorded for this clonotype. The chain combines TRBV10-3 with TRBJ2-3; 7 nucleotides align to TRBD2. The CDR3 is 15 residues long. V trimming: 7 bases; J trimming: 0 bases; junction bases outside the gene matches: 7. CDR1 and CDR2 (germline): ENHRY, SYGVKD. CDR3: CAIKGLADSTDTQYF. For the CDR3, the DNA is TGTGCCATCAAGGGTCTAGCGGACAGCACAGATACGCAGTATTTT.

Many counts were recorded for this clonotype. The CDR3 region is CASSSDRHSNQPQHF. Here the CDR3 DNA reads TGTGCCAGCAGTTCGGACAGGCATAGCAATCAGCCCCAGCATTTT. The genes are TRBV12-3 or TRBV12-4 and TRBJ1-5; 7 bases fit TRBD1. There are 15 residues in the CDR3. V dropped 4 bases and J dropped 0; count of bases not matched to a gene: 3.

This clonotype was recorded many times. This chain uses TRBV12-5 with TRBJ2-2, with D hard to call. The ends were cut back, 5 bases at V and 6 bases at J, with 4 bases in the middle. Germline loops: CDR1 LGHNT, CDR2 FRNRAP. CDR3 length: 11 residues. For the CDR3, the DNA is TGTGCTAGTGGTGTTTCCGGGGAGCTGTTTTTT. Its protein is CASGVSGELFF.

This clonotype was counted only a few times. Possible read error: a much larger clone is one base away. The chain uses TRBV12-3 or TRBV12-4 and TRBJ1-5; weak D call: TRBD1 (5 bases). CDR3 length: 15 amino acids. V was pared by 3 bases and J by 2 bases, with 11 bases between. The CDR3 DNA sequence: TGTGCCAGCAGTTTCGCGGGACTCGGCAATCAGCCCCAGCATTTT. This translates into CASSFAGLGNQPQHF.

This clonotype came up many times. V is TRBV13 and J is TRBJ2-7, with 9 bases identical to TRBD1. Germline loops: CDR1 PRHDT, CDR2 FYEKMQ (reference sequence). CDR3 length equals 14 residues. V was pared by 4 bases and J by 3 bases, with 4 bases of the junction left unmatched. The CDR3: CASSSGTGYYEQYF. The CDR3 bases are TGTGCCAGCAGCTCCGGGACAGGGTACTACGAGCAGTACTTC.

This clonotype was seen at least ten times. Possible read error: a much larger clone is one base away. This chain links TRBV20-1 with TRBJ2-1; 11 bases agree with TRBD2. V dropped 4 bases and J dropped 6; count of bases not matched to a gene: 8. From germline, CDR1 is DFQATT and CDR2 SNEGSKA (reference sequence). The length of the CDR3 is 15 residues. CDR3 in amino acids: CSATPTSGVPNEQFF. In DNA form, the CDR3 reads TGCAGTGCTACTCCGACTAGCGGGGTCCCCAATGAGCAGTTCTTC.

This clonotype has at least ten counts. The J gene is TRBJ2-5, the V gene TRBV20-1; D is possibly TRBD1 (5 bases). Per germline, CDR1 DFQATT and CDR2 SNEGSKA (reference sequence). V was pared by 5 bases and J by 2 bases, with 12 bases between. CDR3 length: 13 amino acids. The CDR3 spells CSARSSGQETQYF. CDR3 nucleotides: TGCAGTGCTCGTAGTTCAGGGCAAGAGACCCAGTACTTC.

This clonotype has a handful of counts. The rearrangement uses TRBV27 and TRBJ2-2; 7 positions match TRBD2. Trimming took 0 bases from V and 2 from J; bases not matched to a gene: 3. Germline V CDR1 and CDR2: MNHEY, SMNVEV (reference sequence). The CDR3 covers 16 residues. CDR3 sequence reads: CASSLSPAGNTGELFF. The CDR3 nucleotides read TGTGCCAGCAGTTTATCCCCAGCGGGAAACACCGGGGAGCTGTTTTTT.

The chain employs TRBV18 and TRBJ1-1; D might be TRBD1 (6 bases). This CDR3 is 14 amino acids long. Germline lookup yields CDR1 KGHSH and CDR2 LQKENI. V lost 2 bases and J 4 bases, leaving 11 bases between the germline ends. CDR3 bases: TGTGCCAGCTCACCAAACAGGGACGGCACTGAAGCTTTCTTT. Encoded protein: CASSPNRDGTEAFF.

CDR3 region: CASSYSKGAGETQYF. Written as DNA, the CDR3 is TGTGCCAGCAGTTACTCGAAGGGGGCCGGGGAGACCCAGTACTTC. J is TRBJ2-5 and V is TRBV6-2 or TRBV6-3, with 7 bases identical to TRBD1. The V gene's germline CDR1 is MNHEY and CDR2 SVGEGT. The CDR3 runs 15 residues. J was trimmed by 5 bases and V by 0 bases; bases with no gene match: 6.

This clonotype was seen only once. The chain has TRBV13 and TRBJ2-4; the D gene is possibly TRBD1 (5 bases). The CDR3 consists of 16 residues. Germline V gene sequence: CDR1 PRHDT, CDR2 FYEKMQ (reference sequence). With 5 bases removed from V and 2 bases from J, the gap between germline ends came to 16 bases. For the CDR3, the DNA is TGTGCCAGCAGCCTCCCCTTAACAGGATCCAAAAACATTCAGTACTTC. The encoded protein is CASSLPLTGSKNIQYF. The full variable domain, completed using reference TRBV13 and TRBJ2-4, is AAGVIQSPRHLIKEKRETATLKCYPIPRHDTVYWYQQGPGQDPQFLISFYEKMQSDKGSIPDRFSAQQFSDYHSELNMSSLELGDSALYFCASSLPLTGSKNIQYFGAGTRLSVL.

A remark on this clonotype: This may be a read error, as it is one base from a much larger clone. The chain recombines TRBV20-1 with TRBJ1-2, with 11 bases lining up with TRBD1. V was pared by 2 bases and J by 10 bases, with 6 bases of the junction left unmatched. This CDR3 is built from 13 residues. The germline V gene encodes CDR1 DFQATT and CDR2 SNEGSKA (reference sequence). CDR3 nucleotide sequence: TGCAGTGCTAGAATCGGGACAGGGGGAGCCTACACCTTC. This sequence encodes CSARIGTGGAYTF.

This clonotype was counted many times. The rearrangement uses TRBV2 and TRBJ2-1, with D uncertain. This CDR3 contains 14 residues. The germline V and J ends were trimmed by 6 bases and 0 bases, with 9 bases remaining between them. In germline, CDR1 is SNHLY, CDR2 FYNNEI. CDR3 in amino acids: CASRAGRSYNEQFF. CDR3 DNA sequence: TGTGCCAGCAGGGCAGGTCGCTCCTACAATGAGCAGTTCTTC.